Below are 10 T cell receptor beta chains sequenced from a single sample in a study of blood T cell repertoires in COVID-19. The protocol was immunoSEQ multiplex PCR, while the TCRdb copy is restricted to in-frame clones and leaves out a portion. The sample yields 200,000 to 250,000 clones, roughly 80% seen once. The material sequenced was peripheral blood. These receptors all stem from a woman of 80 years or more with COVID-19, enrolled during active disease.

The genes are TRBV5-8 and TRBJ2-5; maybe TRBD2 (6 bases). Germline V gene lookup returns CDR1 SGHTS and CDR2 YDEGEE. This CDR3 region has 11 residues. The V end was cut by 0 bases, the J end by 9 bases, with 6 bases between. DNA of the CDR3: TGTGCCAGCAGCTTGGGGGAGGCCCAGTACTTC. This codes for CASSLGEAQYF.

CDR3 in DNA: TGTGCCAGCAGCCAAGGACAGGGGCACGGCTACACCTTC. It yields the protein CASSQGQGHGYTF. This chain uses TRBV3-1 (or the pseudogene TRBV3-2) with TRBJ1-2; 8 nucleotides match TRBD1. CDR1 and CDR2 (germline): LGHDT, YNNKEL (reference sequence). The CDR3 contains 13 residues. V was pared by 1 base and J by 8 bases, with 3 bases of the junction left unmatched.

The V gene is TRBV4-1, the J gene TRBJ1-2; D is unclear. Per the germline V gene, CDR1 is MGHRA and CDR2 is YSYEKL. V lost 2 bases and J 8 bases, leaving 18 bases between the germline ends. CDR3 length equals 15 residues. The DNA for the CDR3 is TGCGCCAGCAGCCAACTTGTTACACTTTCAGGAGGCTACACCTTC. This gives the protein CASSQLVTLSGGYTF.

The chain joins TRBV6-5 to TRBJ2-5, with 12 nucleotides matching TRBD2. Trimming removed 2 bases from V and 5 bases from J; junction bases left unmatched: 6. The CDR3 length is 16 residues. In germline, CDR1 is MNHEY, CDR2 SVGAGI. CDR3 in DNA: TGTGCCAGCAGTTACCTAGCGGGGGGGCCTGGGGAGACCCAGTACTTC. Amino acids: CASSYLAGGPGETQYF.

This clone has more than one count but fewer than ten. The gene calls are TRBV11-2 and TRBJ2-4, with TRBD1 as a possible D gene (5 bases). This CDR3 comprises 14 residues. Germline loops: CDR1 SGHAT, CDR2 FQNNGV. The V end lost 1 base, the J end lost 1 base, and 5 bases lay between the germline ends. The CDR3 DNA reads TGTGCCAGCAGCTTAGCAGGGGCCAAAAACATTCAGTACTTC. Amino acid sequence: CASSLAGAKNIQYF.

J is TRBJ2-5 and V is TRBV5-1; TRBD2 might be the D (6 bases). The germline gives CDR1 SGHRS, CDR2 YFSETQ. This CDR3 has 13 residues. With 5 bases removed from V and 9 bases from J, the gap between germline ends came to 17 bases. As DNA, the CDR3 is TGCGCCAGCAGTGAGGAGGGTAGGTGGGCCCAGTACTTC. Translation gives CASSEEGRWAQYF.

The chain recombines TRBV27 with TRBJ2-7, with D possibly being TRBD2 (6 bases). The germline V gene encodes CDR1 MNHEY and CDR2 SMNVEV (reference sequence). CDR3 length equals 12 residues. In DNA, the CDR3 is TGTGCTTCGGGCGGGACTCAATACGAGCAGTACTTC. This translates into CASGGTQYEQYF.

This rearrangement joins TRBV3-1 (or the pseudogene TRBV3-2) to TRBJ1-1, with a weak D call TRBD1 (6 bases). This CDR3 has 14 amino acids. V was trimmed by 4 bases and J by 6 bases, leaving 15 bases between them. The germline gives CDR1 LGHDT, CDR2 YNNKEL (reference sequence). CDR3 amino acids: CASSPRGARAEAFF. The CDR3, as DNA: TGTGCCAGCAGCCCGCGGGGGGCTAGAGCTGAAGCTTTCTTT.

This chain links TRBV7-9 with TRBJ1-1, with 7 bases matching TRBD1. The CDR3 has 14 residues. Germline lookup yields CDR1 SEHNR and CDR2 FQNEAQ (reference sequence). Germline trimming cut 4 bases from V and 2 bases from J; bases unmatched to any gene: 4. The CDR3 DNA reads TGTGCCAGCAGCTCTTTAGGGGGCAACACTGAAGCTTTCTTT. As protein: CASSSLGGNTEAFF.

This rearrangement joins TRBV5-6 to TRBJ1-6; D is unclear. The CDR3 length is 13 residues. V lost 6 bases, J lost 9 bases, and 13 bases lay in between. Germline CDR1 is SGHDT and CDR2 is YYEEEE. In DNA form, the CDR3 reads TGTGCCAGCAATAGACAAACTGGTTCACCCCTCCACTTT. Its protein is CASNRQTGSPLHF.